Listed here are 5 T cell receptor beta chains from one sample, sequenced in a study of blood T cell repertoires in COVID-19. Some clones are missing from TCRdb's copy, which holds only in-frame ones; the method was immunoSEQ multiplex PCR. The profile shows 40,000 to 50,000 clones, about four fifths of them singletons. Sample: peripheral blood. The receptors derive from a man aged 35 to 55 with active or convalescent COVID-19.

The table lists this clone with a count of one. This chain links TRBV12-5 with TRBJ1-3, with 7 bases fitting TRBD1. After removal of 1 base from V and 4 bases from J, the junction contained 10 bases not matched to a gene. Germline CDR1 is LGHNT and CDR2 is FRNRAP. CDR3 length: 17 residues. The CDR3 bases are TGTGCTAGTGGTTTGGGACAGGGAACGGTGAGGGGAAACACCATATATTTT. This codes for CASGLGQGTVRGNTIYF.

The J gene is TRBJ1-2, the V gene TRBV7-9; 7 nucleotides agree with TRBD1. This CDR3 has 16 amino acids. Per the germline V gene, CDR1 is SEHNR and CDR2 is FQNEAQ (reference sequence). V was clipped by 2 bases and J by 5 bases; unmatched bases: 11. The CDR3 coding sequence is TGTGCCAGCAGCTTAAGGAAGGGACAGACACTTTATGGCTACACCTTC. Translated: CASSLRKGQTLYGYTF. Full variable domain (missing parts from reference TRBV7-9 and TRBJ1-2): DTGVSQNPRHKITKRGQNVTFRCDPISEHNRLYWYRQTLGQGPEFLTYFQNEAQLEKSRLLSDRFSAERPKGSFSTLEIQRTEQGDSAMYLCASSLRKGQTLYGYTFGSGTRLTVV.

V and J are TRBV16 and TRBJ1-5; D is unresolved. The CDR3 covers 15 residues. Deletions cut 0 bases from V and 0 bases from J, with 6 bases between. From germline, CDR1 is KGHSY and CDR2 FQNENV. CDR3 loop: CASSQSHGSNQPQHF. The CDR3 coding sequence is TGTGCCAGCAGCCAATCCCACGGTAGCAATCAGCCCCAGCATTTT.

The CDR3 sequence: CASSLILPGTEAFF. CDR3 in DNA: TGTGCCAGCAGCTTAATCCTCCCGGGGACTGAAGCTTTCTTT. J is TRBJ1-1 and V is TRBV7-2, with D unclear. Germline V lookup: CDR1 SGHTA, CDR2 FQGNSA. V was cut by 2 bases and J by 5 bases, with 12 bases left in between. This CDR3 is built from 14 residues.

The genes are TRBV11-2 and TRBJ2-7, with 9 bases that match TRBD1. There are 14 residues in the CDR3. V shed 6 bases, J shed 4 bases, and the junction held 7 bases outside the gene matches. Germline values: CDR1 SGHAT, CDR2 FQNNGV. The CDR3 is CASRAGTGSYEQYF. CDR3 DNA: TGTGCCAGCAGAGCCGGGACAGGGTCTTACGAGCAGTACTTC.